The 27 T cell receptor beta chains presented below share a single source sample, sequenced in a study of blood T cell repertoires in COVID-19. Measured with immunoSEQ multiplex PCR; TCRdb has only the in-frame clones, and not every one. The sample has tens of thousands of clones, 90% seen once. The sequencing sample was made of peripheral blood. The origin of the receptors is a human donor in a cohort sampled during active COVID-19.

The gene calls are TRBV4-1 and TRBJ2-3, with 8 bases lining up with TRBD2. The V gene's germline CDR1 is MGHRA and CDR2 YSYEKL. CDR3 length: 15 residues. Germline trimming cut 1 base from V and 5 bases from J; bases unmatched to any gene: 5. In nucleotides, the CDR3 is TGCGCCAGCAGCCAAGCAAGAGCGGGGGTAGATACGCAGTATTTT. Amino acid sequence: CASSQARAGVDTQYF.

The V call is TRBV18, the J call TRBJ2-3, with 9 positions matching TRBD1. J gave up 1 base and V 2 bases, and 7 bases lay outside the gene matches. CDR3 length: 17 residues. Germline-derived CDR1 and CDR2 are KGHSH and LQKENI. CDR3 protein: CASSPKQGALGTDTQYF. CDR3 nucleotide sequence: TGTGCCAGCTCACCAAAACAGGGGGCGCTTGGCACAGATACGCAGTATTTT.

The chain recombines TRBV11-1 with TRBJ2-2, with D maybe TRBD2 (6 bases). Germline V lookup: CDR1 SGHAT, CDR2 FQDESV (reference sequence). The CDR3 is 14 amino acids. V was trimmed by 3 bases and J by 4 bases, leaving 9 bases between them. CDR3 DNA sequence: TGTGCCAGCAGCTTCGTGCGGGGCACCGGGGAGCTGTTTTTT. Translating it yields CASSFVRGTGELFF.

The chain couples TRBV18 to TRBJ1-4, with 8 bases lining up with TRBD1. The length of the CDR3 is 15 residues. The junction had 3 bases not matched to a gene; V was cut back by 3 bases and J by 3 bases. CDR1 KGHSH and CDR2 LQKENI come from the germline V gene. The CDR3 here is CASSPDREANEKLFF. CDR3 sequence (DNA): TGTGCCAGCTCACCGGACAGGGAGGCTAATGAAAAACTGTTTTTT. The full variable domain, completed using reference TRBV18 and TRBJ1-4, is NAGVMQNPRHLVRRRGQEARLRCSPMKGHSHVYWYRQLPEEGLKFMVYLQKENIIDESGMPKERFSAEFPKEGPSILRIQQVVRGDSAAYFCASSPDREANEKLFFGSGTQLSVL.

The chain employs TRBV4-3 and TRBJ2-1; 8 bases fit TRBD2. J was trimmed by 3 bases and V by 4 bases; bases with no gene match: 8. This CDR3 is built from 16 residues. CDR1 LGHNA and CDR2 YSLEER come from the germline V gene. CDR3 residues: CASSPGDSGNYNEQFF. The CDR3 DNA follows: TGCGCCAGCAGCCCTGGAGATAGCGGGAACTACAATGAGCAGTTCTTC.

The CDR3, as DNA: TGTGCCAGCAGCCCCGGGGGTACTGGGACGGATACGCAGTATTTT. Its protein product is CASSPGGTGTDTQYF. V is TRBV7-2 and J is TRBJ2-3; tentative D call: TRBD2 (6 bases). Trimming left V 5 bases short and J 6 bases short, with 18 bases between. This CDR3 is 15 amino acids long. CDR1 and CDR2 (germline): SGHTA, FQGNSA.

The rearrangement links TRBV18 to TRBJ2-7; D is undetermined. Trimming cost V 4 bases and J 2 bases, with 9 bases left between them. Per the germline V gene, CDR1 is KGHSH and CDR2 is LQKENI. The CDR3 length is 13 residues. The CDR3 DNA sequence: TGTGCCAGCTCACAAGGTCAGGCCTACGAGCAGTACTTC. Residues: CASSQGQAYEQYF.

The sample holds one count of this clone. The V and J genes are TRBV5-4 and TRBJ2-5; 7 positions agree with TRBD2. This CDR3 contains 13 residues. CDR1 is SGHNT and CDR2 is YYREEE in the germline V gene (reference sequence). The DNA of the CDR3 is TGTGCTGCACTGAATTGGGGGGGAGAGACCCAGTACTTC. Translated, it gives CAALNWGGETQYF.

The chain is built from TRBV11-2 and TRBJ2-7; TRBD1 might be the D (6 bases). Trimming removed 4 bases from V and 6 bases from J, with 13 bases in between. Germline V lookup: CDR1 SGHAT, CDR2 FQNNGV. CDR3 size: 13 residues. CDR3 amino acids: CASSSTPGVEQYF. The CDR3 DNA is TGTGCCAGCAGCTCCACGCCAGGGGTCGAGCAGTACTTC.

This clone is a singleton in its sample. The chain has TRBV3-1 (or the pseudogene TRBV3-2) and TRBJ1-1; 7 nucleotides line up with TRBD1. The CDR3 totals 16 residues. Germline loops: CDR1 LGHDT, CDR2 YNNKEL (reference sequence). J lost 1 base, V lost 2 bases, and 7 bases had no gene match. CDR3 DNA sequence: TGTGCCAGCAGCCAAACGGGACAGACGCAGAACACTGAAGCTTTCTTT. It yields the protein CASSQTGQTQNTEAFF.

CDR3 sequence: CASSLGQRRPLSNQPQHF. CDR3 bases: TGTGCCAGCAGCCTTGGACAGCGTAGACCCTTGAGCAATCAGCCCCAGCATTTT. The chain has TRBV5-7 and TRBJ1-5; tentatively, D is TRBD1 (6 bases). TRBV5-7 is an ORF; its function is uncertain. V was pared by 4 bases and J by 1 base, with 21 bases between. This CDR3 region has 18 residues.

This clone is classed as medium-sized. CDR3 DNA sequence: TGTGCCAGCAGCCCAACCCCGGACACCGGTCCCCCTTTCAATGAGCAGTTCTTC. It codes for CASSPTPDTGPPFNEQFF. The chain joins TRBV11-2 to TRBJ2-1, with a tentative D call TRBD1 (5 bases). Germline lookup yields CDR1 SGHAT and CDR2 FQNNGV. With 5 bases removed from V and 6 bases from J, the gap between germline ends came to 26 bases. The CDR3 has 18 amino acids.

The chain links TRBV18 to TRBJ2-7; perhaps TRBD1 as D (6 bases). Germline-derived CDR1 and CDR2 are KGHSH and LQKENI. The CDR3 length is 13 residues. V was clipped by 3 bases and J by 4 bases, with 10 bases between them. The CDR3 region has the DNA TGTGCCAGCTCACCTCGACAGGAATACGAGCAGTACTTC. Encoded protein: CASSPRQEYEQYF.

The chain is built from TRBV18 and TRBJ2-3, with a tentative D call TRBD1 (5 bases). Trimming cost V 1 base and J 3 bases, with 17 bases left between them. Germline V gene sequence: CDR1 KGHSH, CDR2 LQKENI. This CDR3 has 17 residues. The CDR3 loop reads CASSPLAMTVATDTQYF. CDR3 nucleotides: TGTGCCAGCTCACCACTCGCTATGACAGTGGCAACAGATACGCAGTATTTT.

The chain uses TRBV11-2 and TRBJ2-7; the match to TRBD2 covers 7 bases. The J segment lost 1 base and the V segment lost 1 base, leaving 13 bases of the junction unmatched. Germline lookup yields CDR1 SGHAT and CDR2 FQNNGV. The CDR3 sequence is 18 residues long. The CDR3 region is CASSLVARILAESYEQYF. CDR3 sequence (DNA): TGTGCCAGCAGCTTAGTCGCGCGGATCCTAGCGGAGTCCTACGAGCAGTACTTC.

The CDR3, as DNA: TGTGCCAGCAGCCCCCGACTAGCGCAATCTTCCGAGCAGTACTTC. The encoded protein is CASSPRLAQSSEQYF. The rearrangement uses TRBV7-9 and TRBJ2-7, with 8 bases identical to TRBD2. There are 15 residues in the CDR3. Germline values: CDR1 SEHNR, CDR2 FQNEAQ (reference sequence). The trim removed 5 bases at V and 6 bases at J, leaving 12 bases unmatched.

V usage is TRBV3-1 (or the pseudogene TRBV3-2) and J usage is TRBJ2-2; 7 bases fit TRBD2. Per germline, CDR1 LGHDT and CDR2 YNNKEL (reference sequence). There are 15 residues in the CDR3. Unmatched junction bases numbered 4, after V lost 5 bases and J lost 1 base. This chain's CDR3 is CASSAVAGNTGELFF. The CDR3 region has the DNA TGTGCCAGCAGCGCGGTAGCGGGGAACACCGGGGAGCTGTTTTTT.

CDR3 sequence reads: CASSSGQGHNEQFF. The CDR3 DNA is TGTGCCAGCAGCTCGGGACAGGGCCACAATGAGCAGTTCTTC. V usage is TRBV7-3 and J usage is TRBJ2-1; 9 nucleotides match TRBD1. Germline values: CDR1 SGHTA, CDR2 FQGTGA. V gave up 4 bases and J gave up 5 bases; unmatched junction bases: 3. The CDR3 is 14 residues long.

The chain is built from TRBV23-1 and TRBJ2-6, with 10 bases lining up with TRBD1. TRBV23-1 is an open reading frame, and its role is uncertain. The CDR3 covers 20 residues. Trimming at V came to 0 bases and at J to 0 bases, leaving 8 bases not matched to a gene. The CDR3 sequence is CASSQSQDRGEYSGANVLTF. The CDR3 DNA reads as TGCGCCAGCAGTCAATCTCAGGACAGGGGGGAATACTCTGGGGCCAACGTCCTGACTTTC.

Only a few counts were recorded for this clone. This chain joins TRBV30 and TRBJ1-6, with 9 positions matching TRBD1. Losses at the gene ends were 4 bases for V and 8 bases for J; bases not matched to a gene: 3. This CDR3 has 13 amino acids. The germline V gene encodes CDR1 GTSNPN and CDR2 SVGIG (reference sequence). The DNA for the CDR3 is TGTGCCTGGATGGGACAGGGTTATTCACCCCTCCACTTT. Protein product: CAWMGQGYSPLHF.

This clone was recorded once. V gene TRBV5-1 combines with J gene TRBJ2-2; 11 bases are a match to TRBD2. The germline V gene has CDR1 SGHRS and CDR2 YFSETQ. The ends lost 2 bases at V and 6 bases at J; junction bases unmatched: 9. The length of the CDR3 is 17 residues. CDR3 in DNA: TGCGCCAGCAGCTTAGCCGGACTAGCGGGTGGCCCCGGGGAGCTGTTTTTT. It is translated as CASSLAGLAGGPGELFF. The entire variable domain, with the rest obtained from reference TRBV5-1 and TRBJ2-2, is as follows: KAGVTQTPRYLIKTRGQQVTLSCSPISGHRSVSWYQQTPGQGLQFLFEYFSETQRNKGNFPGRFSGRQFSNSRSEMNVSTLELGDSALYLCASSLAGLAGGPGELFFGEGSRLTVL.

The rearrangement uses TRBV23-1 and TRBJ2-7; possible D gene TRBD2, 5 bases. TRBV23-1 is flagged as an ORF with uncertain function. The CDR3 extends over 15 amino acids. V was shortened by 0 bases and J by 4 bases, with 13 bases between the two germline ends. CDR3 loop: CASSQSPRTLYEQYF. The CDR3, as DNA: TGCGCCAGCAGTCAATCCCCCCGGACTTTATACGAGCAGTACTTC.

The chain has TRBV11-3 and TRBJ2-2; 7 bases are shared with TRBD2. The CDR3 extends over 12 amino acids. Germline lookup yields CDR1 SGHNT and CDR2 YENEEA. The V and J ends lost 8 bases and 6 bases, in that order; junction bases with no gene match: 3. The chain's CDR3 is CASGRVAGELFF. DNA for the CDR3: TGTGCCAGCGGGAGGGTCGCCGGGGAGCTGTTTTTT.

This rearrangement joins TRBV24-1 to TRBJ2-1, with 8 bases that match TRBD2. Germline values: CDR1 KGHDR, CDR2 SFDVKD. The CDR3 sequence is 16 residues long. J was trimmed by 2 bases and V by 1 base; bases with no gene match: 3. CDR3 nucleotides: TGTGCCACCAGTGATTTTGCGGGAGGACCCTACAATGAGCAGTTCTTC. It translates to CATSDFAGGPYNEQFF.

The chain joins TRBV2 to TRBJ2-4; D might be TRBD2 (6 bases). The germline gives CDR1 SNHLY, CDR2 FYNNEI. V dropped 1 base and J dropped 6 bases, with 13 bases sitting between them. This CDR3 region has 15 residues. For the CDR3, the DNA is TGTGCCAGCAGTGAAGATCGAGGTAGCGGAAACATTCAGTACTTC. It specifies CASSEDRGSGNIQYF.

This chain uses TRBV4-1 with TRBJ2-7; 11 bases are shared with TRBD2. The CDR3 length is 15 residues. Germline CDR1 MGHRA, CDR2 YSYEKL. The V gene end was trimmed by 4 bases and the J gene end by 5 bases; junction bases not matched to a gene: 7. The CDR3 protein is CASSPLLAGDNEQYF. The CDR3 DNA reads TGCGCCAGCAGCCCGCTACTAGCGGGAGACAACGAGCAGTACTTC.

V and J are TRBV5-1 and TRBJ1-2; D perhaps matches TRBD1 (6 bases). The CDR3 length is 15 residues. The V and J ends lost 3 bases and 8 bases respectively, with 20 bases between them. Germline-derived CDR1 and CDR2 are SGHRS and YFSETQ. The CDR3 DNA sequence: TGCGCCAGCAGCTCGAAAAATACAGGGCCCCAGGGCTACACCTTC. It translates to CASSSKNTGPQGYTF.